This entry lists 25 T cell receptor beta chains sequenced from one sample in a study of CD8+ T cells in alopecia areata (dated by TCRdb to 2016 to 2019). The intended sense of this specimen's time point label: about 5 months on oral tofacitinib. What the treatment or condition label conveys for this sample: oral pan-JAK inhibitor, 5-10 mg twice daily. Preparation of the library involved the immunoSEQ multiplex PCR assay. To provide template for TCR sequencing, every sample had RNA extracted and reverse transcribed into cDNA. TCRdb mirrors the immuneACCESS table, restricted to in-frame sequences. Some clones are absent from its copies; in checked studies, under half trace to an unresolved V gene, and the reason for the others is unknown. The sample has 170,000 or so clones on record, around half of them singletons. The ten biggest clones cover 11% of the sample. The sample here was CD8+ T cells sorted from blood, taken at week 24, from a patient treated with tofacitinib. The receptors stem from a human donor with alopecia areata.

This clone was detected only a few times. CDR3 coding DNA: TGTGCCAGCAGCGAGGAACAGACGGGGAACTATGGCTACACCTTC. It translates to CASSEEQTGNYGYTF. The chain carries TRBV11-2 and TRBJ1-2; D gene unclear. Germline V lookup: CDR1 SGHAT, CDR2 FQNNGV. The V end was cut by 5 bases, the J end by 2 bases, with 15 bases between. CDR3 length: 15 residues.

V usage is TRBV4-3 and J usage is TRBJ2-1; tentatively, D is TRBD1 (5 bases). The germline gives CDR1 LGHNA, CDR2 YSLEER. This CDR3 contains 13 residues. V was cut by 5 bases and J by 9 bases, with 14 bases left in between. CDR3 nucleotides: TGCGCCAGCAGCGAAGGCAAGGGGTTTGAGCAGTTCTTC. Its translation is CASSEGKGFEQFF.

This clone was seen only a few times. The chain uses TRBV7-2 and TRBJ2-7; D remains unclear. Trimming took off 5 bases at V and 8 bases at J, with 13 bases between the two ends. CDR1 is SGHTA, CDR2 FQGNSA, per germline. The CDR3 runs to 12 residues. The CDR3 nucleotides read TGTGCCAGCAGCCTCGGACCTGCCCAGCAGTACTTC. It encodes CASSLGPAQQYF.

This chain joins TRBV5-1 and TRBJ2-1; 8 bases line up with TRBD2. CDR3 length: 15 residues. J was trimmed by 7 bases and V by 6 bases; bases with no gene match: 12. Germline CDR1 is SGHRS and CDR2 is YFSETQ. The chain's CDR3 is CASIPREGSGNEQFF. Written as DNA, the CDR3 is TGCGCCAGCATCCCCCGGGAGGGCTCGGGGAATGAGCAGTTCTTC.

The V and J genes are TRBV2 and TRBJ2-3; 12 bases are shared with TRBD2. The CDR3 consists of 19 residues. CDR1 and CDR2 (germline): SNHLY, FYNNEI. V lost 2 bases to trimming and J lost 0 bases; unmatched junction nucleotides: 9. The CDR3 DNA sequence: TGTGCCAGCAGTGAAAGGCTAGCGGGGGGGATGACTAGCACAGATACGCAGTATTTT. Its translation: CASSERLAGGMTSTDTQYF.

The chain has TRBV27 and TRBJ1-1, with no clear D. Trimming took off 3 bases at V and 1 base at J, with 6 bases between the two ends. This CDR3 comprises 13 residues. Germline lookup yields CDR1 MNHEY and CDR2 SMNVEV (reference sequence). The CDR3 reads CASSLVRNTEAFF. The CDR3 DNA sequence: TGTGCCAGCAGTTTGGTCCGGAACACTGAAGCTTTCTTT.

The gene calls are TRBV4-3 and TRBJ2-1, with TRBD1 matching over 9 bases. J lost 7 bases, V lost 2 bases, and 9 bases had no gene match. The germline V gene encodes CDR1 LGHNA and CDR2 YSLEER. This CDR3 spans 16 amino acids. As DNA, the CDR3 is TGCGCCAGCAGCCAATCGCTGACAGGGGGAGGTAATGAGCAGTTCTTC. Protein: CASSQSLTGGGNEQFF.

The V and J genes are TRBV6-5 and TRBJ2-7, with 8 bases matching TRBD1. The CDR3 contains 13 residues. With 6 bases clipped from V and 4 bases from J, the junction kept 5 bases outside the gene matches. CDR1 MNHEY and CDR2 SVGAGI come from the germline V gene. CDR3 amino acids: CASSFQGAYEQYF. The CDR3 DNA reads TGTGCCAGCAGCTTCCAGGGGGCTTACGAGCAGTACTTC.

V is TRBV4-3 and J is TRBJ1-4, with 7 nucleotides matching TRBD1. The CDR3 loop spans 15 amino acids. The V gene's germline CDR1 is LGHNA and CDR2 YSLEER. J gave up 5 bases and V 3 bases, and 6 bases lay outside the gene matches. Here the CDR3 reads CASSQLTGTNEKLFF. As DNA, the CDR3 is TGCGCCAGCAGCCAGTTGACAGGGACAAATGAAAAACTGTTTTTT.

This clone was seen a handful of times. Other DNA sequences in the same sample also yield this CDR3. V gene TRBV5-6 combines with J gene TRBJ2-5; no clear D. CDR1 and CDR2 (germline): SGHDT, YYEEEE. Trimming removed 0 bases at V and 1 base at J, with 4 bases between. This CDR3 region has 13 residues. The CDR3 reads CASSLGSQETQYF. In DNA form, the CDR3 reads TGTGCCAGCAGCTTGGGTTCCCAAGAGACCCAGTACTTC.

This clone has just a few counts. This chain joins TRBV30 and TRBJ2-2; no reliable D call. Germline V gives CDR1 GTSNPN, CDR2 SVGIG (reference sequence). The CDR3 contains 12 residues. Trimming took 2 bases from V and 5 from J, leaving 6 bases between them. The CDR3 region has the DNA TGTGCCTGGAGTATGGGAACCGGGGAGCTGTTTTTT. It translates to CAWSMGTGELFF.

V is TRBV27 and J is TRBJ2-3; 11 bases map to TRBD2. V lost 5 bases and J lost 0; bases outside the gene matches: 10. The CDR3 has 18 amino acids. Germline loops: CDR1 MNHEY, CDR2 SMNVEV (reference sequence). CDR3 nucleotides: TGTGCCAGCAGTGCGGGACTAGCGGTGATTACTAGCACAGATACGCAGTATTTT. Its translation: CASSAGLAVITSTDTQYF.

J is TRBJ1-2 and V is TRBV29-1; no clear D gene. V shed 4 bases and J shed 4 bases, with 22 bases lying between them. There are 16 residues in the CDR3. The V gene's germline CDR1 is SQVTM and CDR2 ANQGSEA. The CDR3 protein is CSVVEGTANGFYGYTF. The CDR3 coding sequence is TGCAGCGTTGTAGAGGGTACCGCCAACGGGTTCTATGGCTACACCTTC.

A word on this clone: A read error may account for a junction end that differs from germline. The CDR3 nucleotides read TGTGCCAGCAGCGAGAACAACAGTGAAGCTTTCTTT. Protein: CASSENNSEAFF. This chain connects TRBV7-2 to TRBJ1-1; D call uncertain. Germline V CDR1 and CDR2: SGHTA, FQGNSA. The length of the CDR3 is 12 residues.

The chain carries TRBV27 and TRBJ1-4; D is possibly TRBD1 (5 bases). Trimming took off 3 bases at V and 14 bases at J, with 13 bases between the two ends. Germline assignment: CDR1 MNHEY and CDR2 SMNVEV (reference sequence). CDR3 length equals 12 residues. The CDR3 protein is CASSFLGQDLFF. The CDR3 region has the DNA TGTGCCAGCAGTTTCCTCGGACAAGACCTGTTTTTT.

This chain uses TRBV6-5 with TRBJ1-6, with a possible D match to TRBD1 (6 bases). The CDR3 has 15 amino acids. V was shortened by 6 bases and J by 3 bases, with 12 bases between the two germline ends. CDR1 and CDR2 (germline): MNHEY, SVGAGI. The CDR3 bases are TGTGCCAGCAGGAACCGGGACAACTATAATTCACCCCTCCACTTT. This sequence encodes CASRNRDNYNSPLHF.

This clone occurred a few times. The chain couples TRBV4-2 to TRBJ1-5, with D tentatively TRBD1 (5 bases). The germline gives CDR1 LGHNA, CDR2 YNFKEQ. Trimming pared 0 bases from V and 11 bases from J, leaving 17 bases between. This CDR3 is 15 amino acids long. The CDR3 sequence is CASSQEFGQGETQHF. The CDR3 nucleotides are TGTGCCAGCAGCCAAGAGTTCGGCCAGGGTGAGACCCAGCATTTT.

This rearrangement joins TRBV30 to TRBJ1-2; tentatively, D is TRBD1 (5 bases). There are 12 residues in the CDR3. V lost 8 bases and J lost 2, with 12 bases in between. The germline gives CDR1 GTSNPN, CDR2 SVGIG (reference sequence). The CDR3 reads CARQQENYGYTF. CDR3 bases: TGTGCCAGACAACAGGAGAACTATGGCTACACCTTC. Full variable domain (rest looked up from reference TRBV30 and TRBJ1-2): SQTIHQWPATLVQPVGSPLSLECTVEGTSNPNLYWYRQAAGRGLQLLFYSVGIGQISSEVPQNLSASRPQDRQFILSSKKLLLSDSGFYLCARQQENYGYTFGSGTRLTVV.

The sample holds a few counts of this clone. The chain has TRBV4-3 and TRBJ2-1, with TRBD1 identical over 11 bases. The CDR3 length is 15 residues. With V trimmed by 2 bases and J by 6 bases, 3 bases remained unmatched. The germline gives CDR1 LGHNA, CDR2 YSLEER. CDR3 sequence: CASSQSGTGGNEQFF. DNA for the CDR3: TGCGCCAGCAGCCAATCCGGGACAGGGGGCAATGAGCAGTTCTTC.

V and J are TRBV30 and TRBJ1-1; D is undetermined. V lost 4 bases and J lost 1, with 7 bases in between. Looked up from germline, CDR1 is GTSNPN and CDR2 is SVGIG (reference sequence). This CDR3 contains 12 residues. The CDR3 DNA reads as TGTGCCTGGACACCGTCGAACACTGAAGCTTTCTTT. This encodes CAWTPSNTEAFF.

This chain links TRBV5-6 with TRBJ1-6, with 8 bases matching TRBD1. The CDR3 consists of 15 residues. The V and J ends lost 4 bases and 5 bases, in that order; junction bases with no gene match: 5. From germline, CDR1 is SGHDT and CDR2 YYEEEE. The CDR3 DNA is TGTGCCAGCAGCGCAGGGACAGGCAATAATTCACCCCTCCACTTT. This encodes CASSAGTGNNSPLHF.

The chain recombines TRBV11-2 with TRBJ2-7; 7 nucleotides match TRBD1. The V gene end was trimmed by 6 bases and the J gene end by 2 bases; junction bases not matched to a gene: 1. Per the germline V gene, CDR1 is SGHAT and CDR2 is FQNNGV. The CDR3 contains 12 residues. CDR3 sequence: CASRTGPYEQYF. The DNA for the CDR3 is TGTGCCAGCAGGACAGGGCCCTACGAGCAGTACTTC. The variable domain in full, completed from reference TRBV11-2 and TRBJ2-7, reads EAGVAQSPRYKIIEKRQSVAFWCNPISGHATLYWYQQILGQGPKLLIQFQNNGVVDDSQLPKDRFSAERLKGVDSTLKIQPAKLEDSAVYLCASRTGPYEQYFGPGTRLTVT.

The rearrangement links TRBV29-1 to TRBJ2-3; TRBD2 agrees at 7 bases. The germline CDR1 and CDR2 sequences are SQVTM and ANQGSEA. The CDR3 consists of 11 residues. CDR3 bases: TGCACCGCCGGGGGGACAGATACGCAGTATTTT. It codes for CTAGGTDTQYF.

This clone appeared a few times. The chain is built from TRBV29-1 and TRBJ2-7; 7 bases map to TRBD1. The germline V gene encodes CDR1 SQVTM and CDR2 ANQGSEA. The V segment lost 1 base and the J segment 0 bases; nucleotides outside the gene matches: 9. The CDR3 loop spans 16 amino acids. The CDR3 bases are TGCAGCGTTGAAGTCGCAGGACAGGCTAGCTCCTACGAGCAGTACTTC. This translates into CSVEVAGQASSYEQYF.

The chain combines TRBV13 with TRBJ1-1; TRBD1 aligns across 8 bases. After removal of 5 bases from V and 1 base from J, the junction contained 9 bases not matched to a gene. The length of the CDR3 is 16 residues. Germline CDR1 and CDR2: PRHDT and FYEKMQ (reference sequence). The CDR3: CASSKPGGDGNTEAFF. CDR3 nucleotides: TGTGCCAGCAGCAAACCAGGGGGCGACGGGAACACTGAAGCTTTCTTT.